Below, 26 T cell receptor beta chains from the same sample are listed, as sequenced in a study of T cells in Graves' hyperthyroidism and ophthalmopathy. TCR beta CDR3 regions were amplified from RNA. The primer set for the first-round RT-PCR of the TCR CDR3 was HTBI. Each CDR3 protein is one row after TCRdb ran MiXCR on the multiplex PCR reads. The sample holds 150,000 to 200,000 distinct CDR3 sequences, over 15% seen once. The sequencing sample was made of blood. These receptors originate from a woman aged 45 to 65 with Graves' hyperthyroidism.

This clonotype was recorded many times. The chain uses TRBV5-1 and TRBJ2-1; 10 bases line up with TRBD2. The CDR3 sequence is 15 residues long. CDR1 is SGHRS, CDR2 YFSETQ, per germline. The J segment lost 6 bases and the V segment lost 1 base, leaving 4 bases of the junction unmatched. CDR3 sequence (DNA): TGCGCCAGCAGCTTGACTAGCGGGGTAGGCAATGAGCAGTTCTTC. Translation: CASSLTSGVGNEQFF.

This clonotype was seen many times. The V call is TRBV19, the J call TRBJ1-1; possibly TRBD1 for D (5 bases). Germline CDR1 LNHDA, CDR2 SQIVND (reference sequence). The V end was cut by 3 bases, the J end by 0 bases, with 14 bases between. CDR3 size: 16 residues. The CDR3 reads CASSMSRGGLNTEAFF. CDR3 nucleotides: TGTGCCAGTAGTATGTCTCGGGGCGGGTTGAACACTGAAGCTTTCTTT.

The sample holds many counts of this clonotype. This sequence joins TRBV7-9 and TRBJ2-5; D tentatively fits TRBD1 or TRBD2 (6 bases each). Germline CDR1 reads SEHNR; CDR2 reads FQNEAQ (reference sequence). The CDR3 totals 16 residues. Trimming shortened V by 5 bases and J by 2 bases, and 18 bases separated the two germline ends. CDR3 in DNA: TGTGCCAGCAGCCCGCGGGGCAGGGGACGACAAGAGACCCAGTACTTC. It translates to CASSPRGRGRQETQYF.

The gene calls are TRBV18 and TRBJ2-1, with D possibly being TRBD1 or TRBD2 (5 bases each). This CDR3 is built from 16 residues. Trimming removed 3 bases from V and 5 bases from J, with 17 bases in between. The germline V gene has CDR1 KGHSH and CDR2 LQKENI. Written as DNA, the CDR3 is TGTGCCAGCTCACCGGGACGCAATCCCCCTAACAATGAGCAGTTCTTC. This gives the protein CASSPGRNPPNNEQFF.

The sample holds many counts of this clonotype. This sequence joins TRBV2 and TRBJ1-5; no firm D call. V was shortened by 4 bases and J by 3 bases, with 13 bases between the two germline ends. This CDR3 has 15 residues. The germline V gene encodes CDR1 SNHLY and CDR2 FYNNEI. In DNA form, the CDR3 reads TGTGCCAGCAGTGTCCTCGGCGGAACCAATCAGCCCCAGCATTTT. Amino acids: CASSVLGGTNQPQHF.

This clonotype was picked up many times. This rearrangement joins TRBV5-6 to TRBJ1-6; D is perhaps TRBD1 (6 bases). V lost 4 bases and J lost 7, with 18 bases in between. CDR3 size: 16 residues. Germline loops: CDR1 SGHDT, CDR2 YYEEEE. The CDR3 bases are TGTGCCAGCAGCCTCGGGTGGGGGCGGGTAAATTCACCCCTCCACTTT. Its translation: CASSLGWGRVNSPLHF.

This clonotype was observed many times. This chain uses TRBV29-1 with TRBJ1-1, with a possible D match to TRBD1 (6 bases). Germline V CDR1 and CDR2: SQVTM, ANQGSEA. This CDR3 has 14 amino acids. The ends were cut back, 4 bases at V and 4 bases at J, with 16 bases in the middle. The chain's CDR3 is CSVVHRGASTEAFF. CDR3 coding DNA: TGCAGCGTTGTCCACCGGGGGGCGAGCACTGAAGCTTTCTTT.

There are many counts of this clonotype. V gene TRBV3-1 combines with J gene TRBJ2-3, with 7 bases aligning to TRBD2. Germline V gene sequence: CDR1 LGHDT, CDR2 YNNKEL (reference sequence). V lost 4 bases, J lost 1 base, and 5 bases stayed unmatched. The CDR3 is 15 residues long. CDR3 loop: CASSRREGGTDTQYF. CDR3 bases: TGTGCCAGCAGCCGGAGGGAGGGAGGCACAGATACGCAGTATTTT.

This clonotype was seen repeatedly, ten times or more. The chain recombines TRBV3-1 with TRBJ2-1; D not certain. CDR3 size: 12 residues. In germline, CDR1 is LGHDT, CDR2 YNNKEL (reference sequence). V was pared by 4 bases and J by 5 bases, with 6 bases between. The CDR3 DNA reads TGTGCCAGCAGCCCCGGAAACAATGAGCAGTTCTTC. Protein product: CASSPGNNEQFF.

This chain uses TRBV12-3 or TRBV12-4 with TRBJ2-1, with 7 nucleotides matching TRBD1. The CDR3 is made up of 12 amino acids. V was pared by 5 bases and J by 9 bases, with 4 bases of the junction left unmatched. CDR3 nucleotides: TGTGCCAGCAGTCCCGACAGGGCTGAGCAGTTCTTC. Its translation is CASSPDRAEQFF.

This clonotype occurred a few times. A much larger clonotype is one base distant, so this may be a read error. Given the absence of the conserved phenylalanine or tryptophan at the CDR3 end, a read error is likely. This chain connects TRBV29-1 to TRBJ1-2; 8 positions match TRBD1. V shed 6 bases and J 1 base; nucleotides not matched to a gene: 10. The CDR3 sequence is 15 residues long. Germline V gene lookup returns CDR1 SQVTM and CDR2 ANQGSEA. The CDR3 is CSVWTGPPINYGYTS. In DNA, the CDR3 is TGCAGCGTATGGACAGGGCCACCCATTAACTATGGCTACACCTCC.

Comment on this clonotype: Being one base from a much bigger clone, this may be a read error. CDR3 nucleotides: TGTGGCAGCAGCTTAACCGGGAGTTCGCCCGGGGAGCTGTTTTTT. This translates into CGSSLTGSSPGELFF. The chain employs TRBV7-3 and TRBJ2-2; TRBD2 is a possible D gene (6 bases). The CDR3 length is 15 residues. CDR1 is SGHTA and CDR2 is FQGTGA in the germline V gene.

This clonotype was seen ten or more times. The chain carries TRBV20-1 and TRBJ1-4, with D perhaps TRBD1 (6 bases). Germline CDR1 is DFQATT and CDR2 is SNEGSKA (reference sequence). This CDR3 spans 14 amino acids. The ends were cut back, 0 bases at V and 8 bases at J, with 13 bases in the middle. The CDR3 DNA follows: TGCAGTGCTAGAGATATCCCAAGGGGGGAAAAACTGTTTTTT. Translation gives CSARDIPRGEKLFF.

This clonotype was recorded at least ten times. The chain employs TRBV3-1 and TRBJ1-5; D not certain. The germline gives CDR1 LGHDT, CDR2 YNNKEL (reference sequence). The CDR3 is 14 residues long. Trimming pared 4 bases from V and 0 bases from J, leaving 7 bases between. CDR3 sequence: CASSRAASNQPQHF. The CDR3 DNA reads TGTGCCAGCAGCCGGGCCGCTAGCAATCAGCCCCAGCATTTT.

This clonotype was detected many times. The V gene is TRBV7-9, the J gene TRBJ2-7; 11 positions match TRBD2. Trimming took 5 bases from V and 0 from J; bases not matched to a gene: 9. There are 17 residues in the CDR3. Germline V CDR1 and CDR2: SEHNR, FQNEAQ (reference sequence). CDR3 nucleotides: TGTGCCAGCAGCCCCCCGGGACTAGCGGTGAGCTCCTACGAGCAGTACTTC. Residues: CASSPPGLAVSSYEQYF.

A few counts support this clonotype. This rearrangement joins TRBV28 to TRBJ2-7; D assignment may be TRBD1 or TRBD2 (5 bases each). Trimming stripped 4 bases from V and 2 bases from J, with 15 bases between. Per the germline V gene, CDR1 is MDHEN and CDR2 is SYDVKM. The CDR3 covers 15 residues. CDR3 bases: TGTGCCAGCAGTTACGTCCAGGGACCTACCTACGAGCAGTACTTC. Its protein is CASSYVQGPTYEQYF.

J is TRBJ1-1 and V is TRBV18; D uncertain. Germline values: CDR1 KGHSH, CDR2 LQKENI. This CDR3 comprises 13 residues. Trimming took off 4 bases at V and 3 bases at J, with 9 bases between the two ends. The CDR3 coding sequence is TGTGCCAGCTCACGCGCTATGGACACTGAAGCTTTCTTT. It encodes CASSRAMDTEAFF.

In DNA, the CDR3 is TGTGCCAGCTCACCGGGACACAACTTACTCACCGGGGAGCTGTTTTTT. This translates into CASSPGHNLLTGELFF. The rearrangement uses TRBV18 and TRBJ2-2; the D gene is possibly TRBD1 (6 bases). There are 16 residues in the CDR3. CDR1 and CDR2 from the germline V gene are KGHSH and LQKENI. The V end lost 3 bases, the J end lost 4 bases, and 15 bases lay between the germline ends.

The rearrangement uses TRBV10-3 and TRBJ2-7, with 11 bases lining up with TRBD1. The junction had 5 bases not matched to a gene; V was cut back by 6 bases and J by 4 bases. Germline lookup yields CDR1 ENHRY and CDR2 SYGVKD. The CDR3 extends over 14 amino acids. The CDR3 protein is CAIRGQGGSYEQYF. The CDR3 coding sequence is TGTGCCATCAGGGGACAGGGGGGGTCGTACGAGCAGTACTTC.

This clonotype was picked up many times. The chain joins TRBV19 to TRBJ1-2, with unresolved D. The CDR3 covers 13 residues. V dropped 5 bases and J dropped 4 bases, with 11 bases sitting between them. Germline loops: CDR1 LNHDA, CDR2 SQIVND (reference sequence). The CDR3 spells CASSVKTSYGYTF. The DNA for the CDR3 is TGTGCCAGTAGTGTCAAAACAAGCTATGGCTACACCTTC.

In its sample, this clonotype was seen many times. This chain joins TRBV27 and TRBJ2-7; D is ambiguous. The CDR3 is made up of 13 amino acids. CDR1 and CDR2 (germline): MNHEY, SMNVEV (reference sequence). Deletions cut 2 bases from V and 4 bases from J, with 9 bases between. The CDR3 nucleotides are TGTGCCAGCAGTTTACAAAAGGGTTACGAGCAGTACTTC. Amino acids: CASSLQKGYEQYF.

This clonotype was recorded at least ten times. The chain has TRBV25-1 and TRBJ1-6; no reliable D call. Germline values: CDR1 MGHDK, CDR2 SYGVNS. The CDR3 contains 14 residues. The V gene lost 1 base and the J gene lost 7 bases, with 8 bases spanning the gap. The CDR3 DNA follows: TGTGCCAGCAGTGAATCGAAGCCCAATTCACCCCTCCACTTT. Translating it yields CASSESKPNSPLHF.

This clonotype was detected once. The rearrangement uses TRBV28 and TRBJ2-7; TRBD2 agrees at 10 bases. With V trimmed by 4 bases and J by 3 bases, 6 bases remained unmatched. This CDR3 has 15 residues. The germline V gene has CDR1 MDHEN and CDR2 SYDVKM. The CDR3 protein is CASSSHLAGVYEQYF. As DNA, the CDR3 is TGTGCCAGCAGTTCACACCTAGCGGGAGTCTACGAGCAGTACTTC. The entire variable domain, with the rest obtained from reference TRBV28 and TRBJ2-7, is as follows: DVKVTQSSRYLVKRTGEKVFLECVQDMDHENMFWYRQDPGLGLRLIYFSYDVKMKEKGDIPEGYSVSREKKERFSLILESASTNQTSMYLCASSSHLAGVYEQYFGPGTRLTVT.

This clonotype showed up many times. The chain employs TRBV5-5 and TRBJ2-1; 11 bases line up with TRBD2. Germline CDR1 and CDR2: SGHKS and YYEKEE (reference sequence). The J segment lost 9 bases and the V segment lost 5 bases, leaving 13 bases of the junction unmatched. The CDR3 is 16 residues long. The CDR3 here is CASSFTTGTSGSEQFF. DNA of the CDR3: TGTGCCAGCAGTTTTACTACCGGGACTAGCGGTAGTGAGCAGTTCTTC.

This clonotype occurred a few times. This clone may be a read error of a much larger clone one base away. The CDR3 region has the DNA TGTGCCAGCAGGACAGGGGCCCCGAACACTGAAGCTTTCTTT. Translation gives CASRTGAPNTEAFF. The chain employs TRBV12-3 or TRBV12-4 and TRBJ1-1, with 8 bases fitting TRBD1. CDR3 length: 14 residues. J gave up 1 base and V 6 bases, and 4 bases lay outside the gene matches.

J is TRBJ2-1 and V is TRBV30, with D maybe TRBD2 (6 bases). V was cut by 3 bases and J by 6 bases, with 21 bases left in between. The CDR3 is 16 residues long. CDR1 and CDR2 (germline): GTSNPN, SVGIG (reference sequence). CDR3 DNA: TGTGCCTGGAGGGCATCGGGGACTCCAAAATCCAATGAGCAGTTCTTC. Its protein product is CAWRASGTPKSNEQFF.